This T cell receptor beta chain was sequenced during a study of blood T cell repertoires in COVID-19. CDR3 length equals 15 residues. Germline V gene data show CDR1 as LNHNV and CDR2 as YYDKDF (reference sequence). V lost 1 base and J 6 bases, leaving 15 bases between the germline ends. The assay was immunoSEQ multiplex PCR, and TCRdb's table has in-frame clones only and misses some. The data contain 200,000 to 250,000 clones, 75% to 85% of them seen just once; the ten biggest clones take up about a tenth. The rearrangement links TRBV15 to TRBJ1-2, with a weak D call TRBD1 (5 bases). The clonotype originates from a man aged 35 to 55 who had recovered from COVID-19. The sample comprised PBMCs or T cells enriched from blood (not recorded which). The CDR3 sequence is CATSRVYPRGDGYTF. CDR3 coding DNA: TGTGCCACCAGCAGAGTTTACCCAAGGGGTGATGGCTACACCTTC.